This T cell receptor (delta chain) appears in the sequencing data of a study of γδ T cells in repeated Plasmodium falciparum infection (dated by TCRdb to the early 2020s). Concerning the study at large: The natural-infection arm enrolled Malian children exposed to intense seasonal malaria transmission, compared against age and gender matched Australian children. Four to six malaria-naive U.S. adults underwent four controlled human malaria infections by bites from P. falciparum NF54-infected Anopheles stephensi mosquitoes over around 590 days. Controlled-infection subjects were sampled at baseline, immediately before selected infections, and 21 days after each infection. Malian gammadelta TCR repertoires were analysed cross-sectionally during no-transmission periods and longitudinally across acute febrile malaria episodes. The study examined how repeated Plasmodium falciparum infection shapes the human gammadelta T cell repertoire, using natural infection in Mali and controlled human malaria infection.

Many counts were recorded for this clone. It has no known antigen specificity. It has no much larger one-base neighbor in the sample; base qualities were not kept. The library was made by multiplex PCR. The sample was run on an Illumina MiSeq. Each sorted gammadelta T cell sample was sequenced for both the TCR gamma (TRG) and TCR delta (TRD) chains. Per the source publication's procedure: The repertoire analyses drew on clonotype tree plots, the accumulated frequency of the top 20 clonotypes, and diversity index (DI) and D75 metrics. TCRdb called clones anew from the public reads via CATT; matching DNA rows were later pooled. In this record, the V and J calls reflect TCRdb's handling and not the investigators' own analysis. The sample includes 85,000 to 95,000 delta-chain clones, with 1.4% observed a single time. The ten top clones hold just under 9% of the sample. Vgamma9/Vdelta2+ and Vdelta2-negative gammadelta T cell populations were flow-sorted from peripheral blood mononuclear cells for bulk TCR repertoire analysis.

Summary of the overall study and its limitations: Compared with Australian children, Malian children appeared to have Vdelta2-negative gammadelta TCR repertoires that were more clonally expanded, less diverse and less shared. The controlled-infection cohort was small, limiting analysis of inter-individual variability in gammadelta T cell responses. Repeated controlled infections appeared to drive waves of new clonotype selection in Vdelta2-negative, largely Vdelta1+, gammadelta TCR repertoires. The Malian cohort came from a small rural village of predominantly one ethnic group, limiting generalizability. Vgamma9/Vdelta2+ TCR repertoires kept a highly stable polyclonal repertoire across time and infection, and many TCRgamma sequences overlapped between individuals.

From the cysteine up to the phenylalanine, the CDR3 has a length of 17 residues. The only DNA kept is the CDR3, 51 bases in frame from the first base. From a lookup of the germline V gene, CDR1 and CDR2 are TSWWSYY and QGS. Trimming accounts for 2 bases at V and 0 bases at J, while the number of junction bases matched to no gene is 8. The sample consisted of gamma-delta T cells from blood. The source of this sequence is a pool of human donors (malaria-infected and uninfected, not separated). Recombination linked TRDV1 to TRDJ1, and 8 bases in between align with TRDD3. The CDR3 here reads CALGESWDWGYTDKLIF. DNA sequence: TGTGCTCTTGGGGAAAGTTGGGACTGGGGGTACACCGATAAACTCATCTTT.